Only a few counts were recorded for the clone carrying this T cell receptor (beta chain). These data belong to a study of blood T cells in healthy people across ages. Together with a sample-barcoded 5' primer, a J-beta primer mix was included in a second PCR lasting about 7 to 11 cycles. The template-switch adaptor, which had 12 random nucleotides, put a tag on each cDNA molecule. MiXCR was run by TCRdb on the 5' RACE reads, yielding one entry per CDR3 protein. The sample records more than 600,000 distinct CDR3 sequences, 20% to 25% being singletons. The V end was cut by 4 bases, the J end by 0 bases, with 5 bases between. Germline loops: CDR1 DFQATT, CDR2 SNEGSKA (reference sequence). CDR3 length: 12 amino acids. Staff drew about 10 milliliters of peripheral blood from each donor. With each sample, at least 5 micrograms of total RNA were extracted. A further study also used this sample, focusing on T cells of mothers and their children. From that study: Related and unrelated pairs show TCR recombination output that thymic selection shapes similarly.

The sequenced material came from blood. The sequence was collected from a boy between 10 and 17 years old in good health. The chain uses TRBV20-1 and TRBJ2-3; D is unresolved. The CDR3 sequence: CSAKKSTDTQYF. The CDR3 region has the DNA TGCAGTGCTAAAAAAAGCACAGATACGCAGTATTTT.